This T cell receptor (beta chain) was sequenced in a study of Graves' ophthalmopathy and Graves' hyperthyroidism. Study-wide results and caveats: As the model predicted ophthalmopathy progression, it achieved a sensitivity of 55% to 71% and a specificity of roughly 73%.

As to this clonotype: What it recognizes is unknown.

Clinical symptoms, serum thyroxine, TRAb, thyroid ultrasound and orbital computed tomography determined diagnosis. Amplification from RNA transcripts yielded the TCR beta CDR3 regions. First-round RT-PCR used HTBI primers; second-round multiplex PCR followed. TCRdb called the multiplex PCR reads again in MiXCR, with one record for every CDR3 protein. The sample shows about 500,000 distinct CDR3 sequences, about an eighth of them seen only once. This CDR3 contains 15 residues. Germline V gene data show CDR1 as DFQATT and CDR2 as SNEGSKA (reference sequence). V lost 4 bases to trimming and J lost 2 bases, with 15 bases between them.

This receptor was identified in a woman aged 30 to 39 with Graves' ophthalmopathy. Sequenced material: blood. The rearrangement links TRBV20-1 to TRBJ2-1, with a possible D match to TRBD1 (5 bases). In nucleotides, the CDR3 is TGCAGTGCTACCACTGGGGCAGGAGCCTACAATGAGCAGTTCTTC. Its protein is CSATTGAGAYNEQFF.